This entry lists 27 T cell receptor beta chains sequenced from one sample in a study of T cell responses to AZD1222 COVID-19 vaccine. TCRdb keeps only in-frame clones here, not all; method: immunoSEQ multiplex PCR. The repertoire holds more than 140,000 clones, with about 93% as singletons. Source: peripheral blood, taken on day 0 of AZD1222 vaccination. Receptors were obtained from an adult in good health.

J is TRBJ1-1 and V is TRBV7-9; tentative D call: TRBD1 (5 bases). Germline V CDR1 and CDR2: SEHNR, FQNEAQ (reference sequence). The CDR3 loop spans 12 amino acids. The germline V and J ends were trimmed by 11 bases and 2 bases, with 12 bases remaining between them. CDR3 bases: TGTGCCGCCCGGGGGGGTAACACTGAAGCTTTCTTT. Translated, it gives CAARGGNTEAFF.

V and J are TRBV5-1 and TRBJ2-3; TRBD1 or TRBD2 may be the D gene (5 bases each). The V gene's germline CDR1 is SGHRS and CDR2 YFSETQ. V dropped 4 bases and J dropped 1 base, with 13 bases sitting between them. The CDR3 covers 15 residues. CDR3 nucleotide sequence: TGCGCCAGCAGCCTAGAGGGGCCTGGCACAGATACGCAGTATTTT. It is translated as CASSLEGPGTDTQYF.

This sequence joins TRBV7-2 and TRBJ1-2, with a possible D match to TRBD1 (5 bases). Trimming took 3 bases from V and 7 from J, leaving 18 bases between them. Germline CDR1 is SGHTA and CDR2 is FQGNSA. The CDR3 sequence is 15 residues long. The CDR3 region is CASSFGRGVSAGYTF. CDR3 DNA sequence: TGTGCCAGCAGCTTCGGTCGAGGGGTTTCTGCTGGCTACACCTTC.

The chain has TRBV11-1 and TRBJ2-7; maybe TRBD1 (5 bases). The V and J ends lost 5 bases and 3 bases respectively, with 17 bases between them. CDR1 is SGHAT, CDR2 FQDESV, per germline (reference sequence). The length of the CDR3 is 15 residues. The CDR3 sequence is CASSLMMTAYYEQYF. In DNA form, the CDR3 reads TGTGCCAGCAGCCTAATGATGACAGCCTACTACGAGCAGTACTTC.

This chain uses TRBV4-3 with TRBJ1-1; no clear D. Trimming took 1 base from V and 2 from J, leaving 8 bases between them. CDR3 length: 14 amino acids. The V gene's germline CDR1 is LGHNA and CDR2 YSLEER. The CDR3 DNA is TGCGCCAGCAGCCAAGTTCCGGGAAACACTGAAGCTTTCTTT. Translated, it gives CASSQVPGNTEAFF.

CDR3 residues: CASSFPLQDRNQPQHF. The CDR3 nucleotides read TGTGCCAGCAGTTTTCCCCTCCAGGACAGAAATCAGCCCCAGCATTTT. The chain combines TRBV28 with TRBJ1-5; possibly TRBD1 for D (6 bases). The germline CDR1 and CDR2 sequences are MDHEN and SYDVKM. V lost 3 bases, J lost 4 bases, and 16 bases lay in between. The CDR3 sequence is 16 residues long.

The chain uses TRBV27 and TRBJ2-3; no clear D. Trimming removed 2 bases from V and 6 bases from J, with 6 bases in between. Germline values: CDR1 MNHEY, CDR2 SMNVEV (reference sequence). This CDR3 spans 12 amino acids. CDR3 in DNA: TGTGCCAGCAGTTTAAGTCGGGATACGCAGTATTTT. Encoded protein: CASSLSRDTQYF.

The genes are TRBV7-9 and TRBJ2-7; no firm D call. CDR3 length: 15 residues. From germline, CDR1 is SEHNR and CDR2 FQNEAQ (reference sequence). The V end was cut by 1 base, the J end by 0 bases, with 10 bases between. The CDR3 DNA follows: TGTGCCAGCAGCTTAGAGGGTAGGAGCTCCTACGAGCAGTACTTC. Protein sequence: CASSLEGRSSYEQYF.

The rearrangement links TRBV6-5 to TRBJ2-7; D is uncertain. The CDR3 covers 15 residues. Germline V gene sequence: CDR1 MNHEY, CDR2 SVGAGI. With 0 bases removed from V and 3 bases from J, the gap between germline ends came to 12 bases. Here the CDR3 reads CASSYSSATLYEQYF. The CDR3 DNA is TGTGCCAGCAGTTACTCGTCAGCAACCCTCTACGAGCAGTACTTC.

V usage is TRBV9 and J usage is TRBJ1-2; D possibly corresponds to TRBD1 (5 bases). Trimming removed 0 bases from V and 1 base from J, with 10 bases in between. In germline, CDR1 is SGDLS, CDR2 YYNGEE. The CDR3 sequence is 15 residues long. The CDR3 sequence is CASSVGSTVNYGYTF. In nucleotides, the CDR3 is TGTGCCAGCAGCGTAGGCTCGACAGTTAACTATGGCTACACCTTC.

V and J are TRBV7-2 and TRBJ2-7; TRBD2 matches 11 bases. This CDR3 contains 19 residues. From germline, CDR1 is SGHTA and CDR2 FQGNSA. The junction had 12 bases not matched to a gene; V was cut back by 0 bases and J by 2 bases. As DNA, the CDR3 is TGTGCCAGCAGCTTAGCCGGTGGACTAGCGGGCCATGATCCCTACGAGCAGTACTTC. Residues: CASSLAGGLAGHDPYEQYF.

The chain employs TRBV19 and TRBJ2-5; D gene ambiguous. The CDR3 is 16 residues long. CDR1 and CDR2 from the germline V gene are LNHDA and SQIVND (reference sequence). V was cut by 5 bases and J by 2 bases, with 18 bases left in between. The CDR3 nucleotides are TGTGCCAGTAGTGCCCCGTTTGGCGGCACACAAGAGACCCAGTACTTC. Translating gives CASSAPFGGTQETQYF.

The chain employs TRBV7-2 and TRBJ1-3; a possible D gene is TRBD1 (6 bases). The germline gives CDR1 SGHTA, CDR2 FQGNSA. The CDR3 is 17 residues long. V was clipped by 2 bases and J by 4 bases, with 18 bases between them. CDR3 loop: CASSLSFGGSLGNTIYF. The CDR3 nucleotides read TGTGCCAGCAGCTTAAGTTTCGGGGGCAGTTTAGGAAACACCATATATTTT.

As regards this clone: Other DNA sequences in the same sample also yield this CDR3. The V and J genes are TRBV6-5 and TRBJ1-1; no definite D call. The CDR3 is 15 amino acids. The V and J ends lost 0 bases and 0 bases respectively, with 8 bases between them. Germline CDR1 reads MNHEY; CDR2 reads SVGAGI. The CDR3 protein is CASSYSTTLNTEAFF. CDR3 nucleotides: TGTGCCAGCAGTTACTCGACAACTTTGAACACTGAAGCTTTCTTT.

The rearrangement uses TRBV2 and TRBJ2-1; 7 bases line up with TRBD2. Germline CDR1 SNHLY, CDR2 FYNNEI. The CDR3 is made up of 15 amino acids. V shed 6 bases and J 6 bases; nucleotides not matched to a gene: 11. CDR3 sequence reads: CASRDSSGVPNEQFF. The CDR3 DNA follows: TGTGCCAGCAGAGACTCTAGCGGAGTCCCCAATGAGCAGTTCTTC. Complete variable domain (other parts from reference TRBV2 and TRBJ2-1): EPEVTQTPSHQVTQMGQEVILRCVPISNHLYFYWYRQILGQKVEFLVSFYNNEISEKSEIFDDQFSVERPDGSNFTLKIRSTKLEDSAMYFCASRDSSGVPNEQFFGPGTRLTVL.

The genes are TRBV19 and TRBJ2-5; D is undetermined. This CDR3 contains 12 residues. Trimming removed 3 bases at V and 3 bases at J, with 5 bases between. CDR1 and CDR2 from the germline V gene are LNHDA and SQIVND (reference sequence). As DNA, the CDR3 is TGTGCCAGTAGTATTAGGGAAGAGACCCAGTACTTC. It specifies CASSIREETQYF.

This chain links TRBV20-1 with TRBJ1-2; D not certain. The CDR3 spans 14 residues. Germline CDR1 and CDR2: DFQATT and SNEGSKA (reference sequence). Deletions cut 4 bases from V and 2 bases from J, with 14 bases between. The CDR3 region is CSANEVGRNYGYTF. DNA for the CDR3: TGCAGTGCTAATGAGGTGGGAAGAAACTATGGCTACACCTTC.

The chain recombines TRBV27 with TRBJ1-6; TRBD1 is a possible D gene (5 bases). The CDR3 sequence is 16 residues long. Germline V lookup: CDR1 MNHEY, CDR2 SMNVEV (reference sequence). The ends were cut back, 0 bases at V and 2 bases at J, with 8 bases in the middle. For the CDR3, the DNA is TGTGCCAGCAGTTTATCGGGGGTCCCCTATAATTCACCCCTCCACTTT. It yields the protein CASSLSGVPYNSPLHF.

The rearrangement joins TRBV10-1 to TRBJ1-6; D gene ambiguous. Looked up from germline, CDR1 is WNHNN and CDR2 is SYGVQD (reference sequence). Trimming removed 3 bases at V and 6 bases at J, with 6 bases between. This CDR3 comprises 13 residues. The CDR3 is CASSDSLNSPLHF. The CDR3 coding sequence is TGCGCCAGCAGTGACAGCCTTAATTCACCCCTCCACTTT.

The V and J genes are TRBV5-4 and TRBJ2-7, with 11 bases lining up with TRBD1. The V gene end was trimmed by 1 base and the J gene end by 5 bases; junction bases not matched to a gene: 5. Germline CDR1 reads SGHNT; CDR2 reads YYREEE (reference sequence). The CDR3 is 15 amino acids. The CDR3 loop is CASSLWTGGWDEQYF. CDR3 bases: TGTGCCAGCAGCTTGTGGACAGGGGGCTGGGACGAGCAGTACTTC.

The chain has TRBV3-1 (or the pseudogene TRBV3-2) and TRBJ2-1; D remains ambiguous. From germline, CDR1 is LGHDT and CDR2 YNNKEL (reference sequence). V was shortened by 0 bases and J by 9 bases, with 12 bases between the two germline ends. There are 14 residues in the CDR3. The CDR3 nucleotides are TGTGCCAGCAGCCAAGATCGGGCCGTGGGTGAGCAGTTCTTC. Translated: CASSQDRAVGEQFF.

The gene calls are TRBV18 and TRBJ1-4; TRBD1 matches at 7 bases. CDR1 is KGHSH and CDR2 is LQKENI in the germline V gene. The length of the CDR3 is 15 residues. V trimming: 3 bases; J trimming: 6 bases; junction bases outside the gene matches: 7. The CDR3 loop reads CASSPLDRMYEKLFF. CDR3 sequence (DNA): TGTGCCAGCTCACCCCTGGACAGGATGTATGAAAAACTGTTTTTT.

The chain combines TRBV7-9 with TRBJ1-6; no reliable D call. CDR1 is SEHNR, CDR2 FQNEAQ, per germline (reference sequence). V was pared by 5 bases and J by 7 bases, with 15 bases between. The CDR3 is 15 residues long. The CDR3 DNA follows: TGTGCCAGCAGCCCCGAGGCGGCTGAGAATTCACCCCTCCACTTT. Encoded protein: CASSPEAAENSPLHF.

The V call is TRBV28, the J call TRBJ1-2; D might be TRBD1 (5 bases). This CDR3 contains 15 residues. Germline loops: CDR1 MDHEN, CDR2 SYDVKM. The V gene lost 2 bases and the J gene lost 4 bases, with 14 bases spanning the gap. CDR3 sequence reads: CASSLLPGQSYGYTF. DNA of the CDR3: TGTGCCAGCAGTTTACTCCCAGGGCAAAGCTATGGCTACACCTTC.

The V and J genes are TRBV7-9 and TRBJ1-5; D not resolved. There are 13 residues in the CDR3. Per the germline V gene, CDR1 is SEHNR and CDR2 is FQNEAQ (reference sequence). Trimming took 5 bases from V and 5 from J, leaving 10 bases between them. This CDR3 is CASSPGGDQPQHF. DNA of the CDR3: TGTGCCAGCAGCCCGGGAGGAGATCAGCCCCAGCATTTT.

The V call is TRBV5-5, the J call TRBJ1-1, with a weak D call TRBD1 (5 bases). V gave up 3 bases and J gave up 7 bases, with 13 bases separating them. Germline V gene lookup returns CDR1 SGHKS and CDR2 YYEKEE (reference sequence). The CDR3 is made up of 13 amino acids. This CDR3 reads CASSWDLTREAFF. The CDR3 bases are TGTGCCAGCAGCTGGGACCTAACCCGTGAAGCTTTCTTT.

This clone was detected once. The chain joins TRBV12-3 or TRBV12-4 to TRBJ1-2; D gene uncertain. The CDR3 has 13 amino acids. V dropped 6 bases and J dropped 2 bases, with 10 bases sitting between them. Here the CDR3 DNA reads TGTGCCAGCAGAAAACAGCTGAACTATGGCTACACCTTC. It is translated as CASRKQLNYGYTF.